The following is a T cell receptor beta chain sequence with its context. The sample is drawn from a study of cytomegalovirus exposure and HLA in healthy donors. Vbeta (60) and Jbeta (13) primers were used in the PCR. Method: immunoSEQ multiplex PCR; TCRdb's copy keeps in-frame clones and lacks some. The sample carries approximately 150,000 clones, 78% recorded once. CDR3 size: 15 residues. From germline, CDR1 is SGHAT and CDR2 FQNNGV. Deletions cut 0 bases from V and 2 bases from J, with 10 bases between. This chain connects TRBV11-2 to TRBJ1-2; D is ambiguous. Sequencing input: PBMCs. The sequence was collected from a young woman in good health and CMV-seronegative. The CDR3, as DNA: TGTGCCAGCAGCTTAGATGCAGGTATAAACTATGGCTACACCTTC. This codes for CASSLDAGINYGYTF.